These 7 T cell receptor beta chains were sequenced from one sample in a study of blood T cell repertoires in COVID-19 (TCRdb year 2020). Library prep was done by the immunoSEQ multiplex PCR assay. TCRdb limited this immuneACCESS table to in-frame rearrangements with V and J called. A share of clones is missing; checked studies link under half to unresolved V genes, and the rest is unexplained. Within this sample are fewer than 250,000 clones, with roughly 92% of them counted one time only. Around 0.84% of the sample is in the top ten clones. The specimen was peripheral blood. These receptors came from a man aged 55 to 70 with COVID-19, enrolled during active disease.

This rearrangement joins TRBV19 to TRBJ1-1; D is perhaps TRBD1 (6 bases). The CDR3 consists of 16 residues. CDR1 and CDR2 from the germline V gene are LNHDA and SQIVND (reference sequence). The ends were cut back, 1 base at V and 3 bases at J, with 15 bases in the middle. In nucleotides, the CDR3 is TGTGCCAGTAGTATAGCCCAGGGGCGGAAGGACACTGAAGCTTTCTTT. Amino acid sequence: CASSIAQGRKDTEAFF.

This chain uses TRBV6-5 with TRBJ1-2; a possible D gene is TRBD1 (5 bases). CDR3 length: 14 residues. CDR1 is MNHEY, CDR2 SVGAGI, per germline. The V end was cut by 4 bases, the J end by 3 bases, with 12 bases between. The CDR3 DNA reads TGTGCCAGCAGTTCTCCGGGACTGGACTATGGCTACACCTTC. It yields the protein CASSSPGLDYGYTF.

The chain is built from TRBV6-5 and TRBJ1-5; D remains unclear. Germline CDR1 MNHEY, CDR2 SVGAGI. With 6 bases removed from V and 0 bases from J, the gap between germline ends came to 9 bases. This CDR3 comprises 14 residues. CDR3 bases: TGTGCCAGCAGCCCCGCGGGTAGCAATCAGCCCCAGCATTTT. It encodes CASSPAGSNQPQHF.

CDR3 amino acids: CATSIGGKPNEKLFF. The CDR3 nucleotides read TGTGCCACCAGCATAGGGGGCAAGCCTAATGAAAAACTGTTTTTT. The chain has TRBV15 and TRBJ1-4; 7 nucleotides align to TRBD1. V lost 4 bases, J lost 3 bases, and 5 bases stayed unmatched. The CDR3 consists of 15 residues. Germline lookup yields CDR1 LNHNV and CDR2 YYDKDF (reference sequence). Together with reference TRBV15 and TRBJ1-4, the CDR3 gives the full variable domain: DAMVIQNPRYQVTQFGKPVTLSCSQTLNHNVMYWYQQKSSQAPKLLFHYYDKDFNNEADTPDNFQSRRPNTSFCFLDIRSPGLGDTAMYLCATSIGGKPNEKLFFGSGTQLSVL.

This chain joins TRBV5-1 and TRBJ2-7; weak D call: TRBD1 (6 bases). The CDR3 has 12 residues. Germline V CDR1 and CDR2: SGHRS, YFSETQ. V lost 3 bases to trimming and J lost 6 bases, with 10 bases between them. CDR3 DNA sequence: TGCGCCAGCAGCTCAGACAGGTCCGAGCAGTACTTC. Protein sequence: CASSSDRSEQYF.

V is TRBV5-1 and J is TRBJ2-1; 9 positions agree with TRBD2. There are 16 residues in the CDR3. Germline V gene sequence: CDR1 SGHRS, CDR2 YFSETQ. Trimming removed 1 base from V and 5 bases from J; junction bases left unmatched: 7. DNA of the CDR3: TGCGCCAGCAGCTTGTTGGGCGGGGGGGATAACAATGAGCAGTTCTTC. This codes for CASSLLGGGDNNEQFF.

The chain links TRBV6-6 to TRBJ2-1; D ambiguous. The V end was cut by 2 bases, the J end by 8 bases, with 13 bases between. There are 14 residues in the CDR3. CDR1 is MNHNY and CDR2 is SVGAGI in the germline V gene (reference sequence). The CDR3 region has the DNA TGTGCCAGCAGTTACGGTAGCTCTCCTCATGAGCAGTTCTTC. Its translation is CASSYGSSPHEQFF.